These 17 T cell receptor beta chains originate from one sample sequenced in a study of blood T cells in healthy people across ages. A second PCR of about 6 to 12 cycles used a sample-barcoded 5' primer and a J-beta primer mix. Each CDR3 protein gets one entry after TCRdb re-called the 5' RACE reads with MiXCR. The sample lists roughly 830,000 distinct CDR3 sequences, around 62% occurring once. The sample was blood. The origin of the receptors is a man aged 25-45 years in good health.

This clonotype was picked up a small number of times. This rearrangement joins TRBV29-1 to TRBJ2-5, with no clear D. Trimming left V 8 bases short and J 1 base short, with 11 bases between. Germline CDR1 reads SQVTM; CDR2 reads ANQGSEA. The CDR3 covers 12 residues. The CDR3 bases are TGCAGCTCAACCGCGATCCAAGAGACCCAGTACTTC. It codes for CSSTAIQETQYF.

This sequence joins TRBV20-1 and TRBJ2-5; 7 bases agree with TRBD1. CDR3 length: 12 amino acids. The junction had 5 bases not matched to a gene; V was cut back by 6 bases and J by 4 bases. Germline V gene sequence: CDR1 DFQATT, CDR2 SNEGSKA (reference sequence). CDR3 amino acids: CSARGQPETQYF. For the CDR3, the DNA is TGCAGTGCGAGGGGACAGCCAGAGACCCAGTACTTC.

The genes are TRBV7-6 and TRBJ2-7; 9 bases map to TRBD1. The length of the CDR3 is 15 residues. CDR1 SGHVS and CDR2 FNYEAQ come from the germline V gene. V trimming: 5 bases; J trimming: 2 bases; junction bases outside the gene matches: 7. The CDR3 bases are TGTGCCAGCAGCCAACTTACAGGGGGCGCCTACGAGCAGTACTTC. It is translated as CASSQLTGGAYEQYF.

The rearrangement uses TRBV20-1 and TRBJ1-2; possibly TRBD1 for D (6 bases). CDR3 length: 14 amino acids. V lost 3 bases, J lost 8 bases, and 19 bases lay in between. Germline V gene data show CDR1 as DFQATT and CDR2 as SNEGSKA (reference sequence). The chain's CDR3 is CSASSSQGSGGYTF. CDR3 DNA sequence: TGCAGTGCTAGCTCCTCACAGGGATCAGGGGGCTACACCTTC.

This clonotype was detected only a few times. V gene TRBV10-3 combines with J gene TRBJ2-7; D remains ambiguous. Germline V gene data show CDR1 as ENHRY and CDR2 as SYGVKD. The CDR3 consists of 13 residues. The V and J ends lost 2 bases and 12 bases respectively, with 17 bases between them. The CDR3 loop reads CAISEPEGRSTYF. CDR3 nucleotide sequence: TGTGCCATCAGTGAGCCCGAAGGCCGGAGTACGTACTTC.

The chain recombines TRBV11-2 with TRBJ1-4, with D perhaps matching TRBD1 (5 bases). This CDR3 comprises 17 residues. Trimming left V 3 bases short and J 4 bases short, with 18 bases between. In germline, CDR1 is SGHAT, CDR2 FQNNGV. CDR3: CASSLGRSTGNNEKLFF. The CDR3 region has the DNA TGTGCCAGCAGCTTGGGTCGTAGTACAGGCAATAATGAAAAACTGTTTTTT.

V is TRBV28 and J is TRBJ2-1; 9 nucleotides align to TRBD2. V shed 4 bases and J 7 bases; nucleotides not matched to a gene: 5. Germline V gene sequence: CDR1 MDHEN, CDR2 SYDVKM. The CDR3 length is 14 residues. The CDR3 region is CASSYWRGGNEQFF. DNA for the CDR3: TGTGCCAGCAGTTATTGGCGGGGGGGTAATGAGCAGTTCTTC.

The chain carries TRBV2 and TRBJ1-2; 11 nucleotides match TRBD1. V was pared by 8 bases and J by 4 bases, with 9 bases of the junction left unmatched. The CDR3 runs 15 residues. Per germline, CDR1 SNHLY and CDR2 FYNNEI. The CDR3 bases are TGTGCCAGCGTGCGCGGACAGGGGGCTTCCTATGGCTACACCTTC. This translates into CASVRGQGASYGYTF.

The chain uses TRBV3-1 and TRBJ1-1; maybe TRBD1 (6 bases). Germline V gene sequence: CDR1 LGHDT, CDR2 YNNKEL (reference sequence). The CDR3 loop spans 12 amino acids. Trimming removed 2 bases from V and 8 bases from J, with 9 bases in between. The CDR3 DNA follows: TGTGCCAGCAGCCAACTTACAGGGGAAGCTTTCTTT. Protein sequence: CASSQLTGEAFF.

The chain's CDR3 is CASSLSRGTGDNSPLHF. CDR3 nucleotide sequence: TGTGCCAGCAGTTTATCGCGGGGGACGGGAGATAATTCACCCCTCCACTTT. This sequence joins TRBV27 and TRBJ1-6; D is perhaps TRBD1 (5 bases). The V end lost 0 bases, the J end lost 5 bases, and 14 bases lay between the germline ends. The CDR3 totals 17 residues. Germline V gives CDR1 MNHEY, CDR2 SMNVEV (reference sequence).

V usage is TRBV9 and J usage is TRBJ2-7; D possibly corresponds to TRBD1 (5 bases). This CDR3 has 13 amino acids. The germline V gene has CDR1 SGDLS and CDR2 YYNGEE. V lost 1 base to trimming and J lost 7 bases, with 12 bases between them. Here the CDR3 reads CASSVSGAREQYF. In DNA, the CDR3 is TGTGCCAGCAGCGTATCTGGGGCGCGGGAGCAGTACTTC. The whole variable domain, remainder taken from reference TRBV9 and TRBJ2-7, is DSGVTQTPKHLITATGQRVTLRCSPRSGDLSVYWYQQSLDQGLQFLIQYYNGEERAKGNILERFSAQQFPDLHSELNLSSLELGDSALYFCASSVSGAREQYFGPGTRLTVT.

The rearrangement joins TRBV4-2 to TRBJ2-1, with 10 bases aligning to TRBD2. The V gene end was trimmed by 4 bases and the J gene end by 6 bases; junction bases not matched to a gene: 9. The CDR3 runs 16 residues. CDR1 LGHNA and CDR2 YNFKEQ come from the germline V gene. The CDR3 sequence is CASSPRYGTSANEQFF. CDR3 DNA: TGTGCCAGCAGCCCACGATACGGGACTAGCGCCAATGAGCAGTTCTTC.

The chain links TRBV11-1 to TRBJ1-6, with unresolved D. The CDR3 is 12 amino acids. Trimming cost V 1 base and J 10 bases, with 5 bases left between them. Germline CDR1 SGHAT, CDR2 FQDESV (reference sequence). The CDR3 here is CASSLDVSPLHF. The CDR3 DNA sequence: TGTGCCAGCAGCTTAGACGTGTCACCCCTCCACTTT.

The CDR3, as DNA: TGCAGCGTTGGTGAGACAGTCAATTCACCCCTCCACTTT. This sequence encodes CSVGETVNSPLHF. The genes are TRBV29-1 and TRBJ1-6; possible D gene TRBD1, 5 bases. From germline, CDR1 is SQVTM and CDR2 ANQGSEA. The CDR3 spans 13 residues. Between the trimmed V and J ends, which lost 4 bases and 7 bases, there was a span of 11 bases.

This clonotype has ten or more counts. The rearrangement uses TRBV29-1 and TRBJ2-5; the match to TRBD1 covers 7 bases. Trimming cost V 4 bases and J 5 bases; bases outside gene matches: 4. Germline loops: CDR1 SQVTM, CDR2 ANQGSEA. CDR3 length: 12 residues. The CDR3 DNA reads as TGCAGCGTTGGAAGGGGGCAGGAGACCCAGTACTTC. This sequence encodes CSVGRGQETQYF.

V usage is TRBV2 and J usage is TRBJ2-1; unclear D gene. V shed 8 bases and J shed 8 bases, with 13 bases lying between them. The CDR3 has 12 amino acids. The germline V gene encodes CDR1 SNHLY and CDR2 FYNNEI. The CDR3 sequence is CASGAFNDEQFF. The CDR3 region has the DNA TGTGCCAGCGGAGCGTTCAACGATGAGCAGTTCTTC.

The chain is built from TRBV9 and TRBJ2-1, with TRBD2 as a possible D gene (5 bases). Germline lookup yields CDR1 SGDLS and CDR2 YYNGEE. Trimming left V 3 bases short and J 6 bases short, with 16 bases between. The CDR3 is 15 amino acids. This chain's CDR3 is CASSAGMRASNEQFF. The CDR3 bases are TGTGCCAGCAGCGCTGGGATGAGGGCGAGCAATGAGCAGTTCTTC.